These 16 T cell receptor beta chains were sequenced from one sample in a study of regulatory T cells in long-lasting Graves disease. CDR3-region Arm-PCR and iRepertoire HTBI primers produced the TCR beta libraries. From the multiplex PCR reads, TCRdb called clonotypes with MiXCR, one entry per CDR3 protein. The sample lists about 210,000 distinct CDR3 sequences; approximately 18% were seen once. Time point described: newly diagnosed GD, antithyroid drugs for less than 3 months. Researchers made the TCR library from RNA that was extracted from PBMCs. These data were likewise used in another study, on T cells in Graves' hyperthyroidism and ophthalmopathy.

This specimen consisted of peripheral blood mononuclear cells (PBMCs), obtained at new diagnosis, from a patient treated with antithyroid drugs. The source of these receptors is a woman aged 25 to 39 with Graves disease.

This clonotype was counted at least ten times. The chain joins TRBV6-2 or TRBV6-3 to TRBJ2-7, with TRBD1 matching over 12 bases. The length of the CDR3 is 16 residues. Germline values: CDR1 MNHEY, CDR2 SVGEGT. The J segment lost 5 bases and the V segment lost 0 bases, leaving 5 bases of the junction unmatched. CDR3 sequence (DNA): TGTGCCAGCAGTTACTCGGGGACAGGGGGCATCCACGAGCAGTACTTC. Its protein is CASSYSGTGGIHEQYF.

This clonotype was seen ten or more times. The V and J genes are TRBV30 and TRBJ1-5, with D possibly matching TRBD1 (5 bases). This CDR3 has 13 residues. The V gene's germline CDR1 is GTSNPN and CDR2 SVGIG (reference sequence). V was shortened by 5 bases and J by 4 bases, with 12 bases between the two germline ends. CDR3 loop: CAWQGPPNQPQHF. In DNA form, the CDR3 reads TGTGCCTGGCAGGGACCACCGAATCAGCCCCAGCATTTT.

This clonotype was counted at least ten times. This sequence joins TRBV6-2 or TRBV6-3 and TRBJ2-1; TRBD2 aligns across 8 bases. J lost 5 bases, V lost 0 bases, and 6 bases had no gene match. CDR1 MNHEY and CDR2 SVGEGT come from the germline V gene. The CDR3 totals 16 residues. CDR3: CASSYSSAGGHNEQFF. The CDR3 coding sequence is TGTGCCAGCAGTTACTCGAGTGCGGGGGGCCACAATGAGCAGTTCTTC.

In this sample, this clonotype turned up many times. The CDR3 loop is CASSATNEKLFF. CDR3 sequence (DNA): TGTGCCAGCAGTGCAACTAATGAAAAACTGTTTTTT. The chain uses TRBV2 and TRBJ1-4; no clear D gene. The germline gives CDR1 SNHLY, CDR2 FYNNEI. The ends were cut back, 4 bases at V and 0 bases at J, with 0 bases in the middle. The CDR3 length is 12 residues.

This clonotype came up a few times. The chain links TRBV5-6 to TRBJ1-2, with D perhaps TRBD1 (6 bases). Germline lookup yields CDR1 SGHDT and CDR2 YYEEEE. Trimming cost V 4 bases and J 4 bases, with 14 bases left between them. There are 14 residues in the CDR3. CDR3 loop: CASSASPQGYGYTF. CDR3 bases: TGTGCCAGCAGCGCGAGCCCACAGGGCTATGGCTACACCTTC.

This clonotype appeared many times. This chain joins TRBV28 and TRBJ2-7; 8 bases are a match to TRBD1. Germline assignment: CDR1 MDHEN and CDR2 SYDVKM. This CDR3 is built from 14 residues. V lost 8 bases to trimming and J lost 4 bases; unmatched junction nucleotides: 10. Written as DNA, the CDR3 is TGTGCCAGCTCCCTGGACAGGGTGAGTTACGAGCAGTACTTC. Its translation is CASSLDRVSYEQYF.

This clonotype was observed at least ten times. V gene TRBV19 combines with J gene TRBJ1-2; possibly TRBD1 for D (5 bases). Germline V CDR1 and CDR2: LNHDA, SQIVND (reference sequence). The ends were cut back, 6 bases at V and 8 bases at J, with 13 bases in the middle. The CDR3 is 12 residues long. The CDR3 bases are TGTGCCAGTAGCCTTGTAGGGGCCGGCTACACCTTC. This encodes CASSLVGAGYTF.

The chain is built from TRBV19 and TRBJ2-7; a possible D gene is TRBD1 (5 bases). The CDR3 is 13 amino acids. Germline CDR1 and CDR2: LNHDA and SQIVND (reference sequence). Trimming shortened V by 10 bases and J by 3 bases, and 16 bases separated the two germline ends. CDR3 loop: CATSIPTGYEQYF. The CDR3, as DNA: TGTGCCACCTCCATCCCCACAGGCTACGAGCAGTACTTC.

On this clonotype itself: This sequence may be a read error, since a much larger clone differs from it by one base. The CDR3 carries no conserved terminal phenylalanine or tryptophan, so it likely arises from a read error. The J gene is TRBJ2-1, the V gene TRBV7-6, with a possible D match to TRBD2 (6 bases). V was pared by 2 bases and J by 8 bases, with 13 bases between. CDR3 length: 14 residues. Germline CDR1 and CDR2: SGHVS and FNYEAQ. CDR3 in amino acids: CASSLPPGSYEQFI. The CDR3 DNA follows: TGTGCCAGCAGCTTACCCCCCGGGAGTTATGAGCAGTTCATC.

This clonotype occurred many times. This sequence joins TRBV2 and TRBJ2-1; TRBD2 aligns across 11 bases. Unmatched junction bases numbered 14, after V lost 4 bases and J lost 0 bases. Germline CDR1 and CDR2: SNHLY and FYNNEI. The CDR3 runs 20 residues. The CDR3: CASSGTTGLAATSSYNEQFF. DNA for the CDR3: TGTGCCAGCAGTGGTACTACGGGACTAGCGGCTACCAGCTCCTACAATGAGCAGTTCTTC.

This clonotype has ten or more counts. The J gene is TRBJ1-5, the V gene TRBV30; D gene uncertain. V dropped 5 bases and J dropped 3 bases, with 8 bases sitting between them. Germline V lookup: CDR1 GTSNPN, CDR2 SVGIG (reference sequence). The CDR3 is 12 amino acids. The CDR3 sequence is CAWGGFNQPQHF. The DNA for the CDR3 is TGTGCCTGGGGCGGATTCAATCAGCCCCAGCATTTT.

This clonotype came up many times. V gene TRBV20-1 combines with J gene TRBJ1-2; tentatively, D is TRBD1 (6 bases). The V and J ends lost 6 bases and 3 bases respectively, with 20 bases between them. The CDR3 is 15 amino acids. From germline, CDR1 is DFQATT and CDR2 SNEGSKA (reference sequence). The CDR3 nucleotides are TGCAGTGCCGGGGACCGGACAGAAGCTTACTATGGCTACACCTTC. Translating it yields CSAGDRTEAYYGYTF.

This clonotype was counted ten times or more. The chain is built from TRBV5-1 and TRBJ1-1, with D hard to call. The CDR3 is made up of 13 amino acids. The V gene's germline CDR1 is SGHRS and CDR2 YFSETQ. Between the trimmed V and J ends, which lost 0 bases and 10 bases, there was a span of 13 bases. DNA for the CDR3: TGCGCCAGCAGCTTGGCGGGTGGGAGCGGAGCTTTCTTT. Its protein is CASSLAGGSGAFF.

This clonotype was counted many times. J is TRBJ1-5 and V is TRBV12-3 or TRBV12-4; 9 bases map to TRBD1. CDR3 length: 14 residues. With V trimmed by 5 bases and J by 6 bases, 5 bases remained unmatched. The CDR3 reads CASSRRTGVQPQHF. DNA for the CDR3: TGTGCCAGCAGTAGGAGGACAGGGGTTCAGCCCCAGCATTTT.

This chain links TRBV2 with TRBJ2-1; TRBD2 matches at 8 bases. CDR1 is SNHLY and CDR2 is FYNNEI in the germline V gene. The CDR3 spans 15 residues. Unmatched junction bases numbered 9, after V lost 5 bases and J lost 6 bases. The CDR3 DNA reads as TGTGCCAGCAGTCTGCTCGTAGGGACTAGCAATGAGCAGTTCTTC. Its protein is CASSLLVGTSNEQFF.

This clonotype was counted many times. The genes are TRBV18 and TRBJ2-1; TRBD1 is a possible D gene (5 bases). The CDR3 runs to 13 residues. CDR1 and CDR2 from the germline V gene are KGHSH and LQKENI. The ends were cut back, 3 bases at V and 12 bases at J, with 15 bases in the middle. CDR3 in DNA: TGTGCCAGCTCACCCGACAGAATAGGGGTGCAGTTCTTC. Translating it yields CASSPDRIGVQFF. Supplemented by reference TRBV18 and TRBJ2-1, the full variable domain reads NAGVMQNPRHLVRRRGQEARLRCSPMKGHSHVYWYRQLPEEGLKFMVYLQKENIIDESGMPKERFSAEFPKEGPSILRIQQVVRGDSAAYFCASSPDRIGVQFFGPGTRLTVL.